The clone carrying this T cell receptor beta chain was found many times. This record belongs to a study of CD8 T cells in ankylosing spondylitis. TCRdb reprocessed the 5' RACE reads with MiXCR, giving one entry per CDR3 protein. Among more than 150,000 distinct CDR3 sequences listed, 18% were seen once. The sample consisted of blood, either unsorted or a sorted T cell fraction (not recorded which). The sequence derives from a male donor under 30 with ankylosing spondylitis or in good health (not recorded which).

The CDR3: CASSPGDGPMTLFF. As DNA, the CDR3 is TGTGCCAGCAGCCCCGGGGACGGCCCAATGACCCTGTTTTTT. The rearrangement joins TRBV6-4 to TRBJ2-2, with D perhaps assigned TRBD1 or TRBD2 (5 bases each). Germline V gives CDR1 MRHNA, CDR2 SNTAGT. Trimming stripped 6 bases from V and 14 bases from J, with 22 bases between. The CDR3 spans 14 residues.